A selection of T cell receptor beta chains follows, all from one sample in a study of shared clonotypes between healthy human individuals. TCRdb's copy holds only in-frame clones and misses some; the assay was immunoSEQ multiplex PCR. The data contain around 2,100,000 clones, about 94% of them singletons. Sequencing was carried out using naive CD8+ T cells sorted from blood. The receptors come from a man aged 18 to 29 in good health. Both conserved end residues are part of each CDR3. D genes are given only for firm matches. Part of the rows lack a size; the others show once, few, many or a class for expanded clones.

cdr3_aa: CASSYDFGTGELFF; cdr3_nt: TGTGCCAGCAGTTACGACTTTGGCACCGGGGAGCTGTTTTTT; clone_size: .; v_call: TRBV6-5; j_call: TRBJ2-2; d_call: .
cdr3_aa: CASSLSSGTTYNEQFF; cdr3_nt: TGTGCCAGCAGCTTGTCTAGCGGGACAACCTACAATGAGCAGTTCTTC; clone_size: .; v_call: TRBV7-6; j_call: TRBJ2-1; d_call: TRBD2
cdr3_aa: CASSLFPGSETQYF; cdr3_nt: TGTGCCAGCAGTTTATTCCCGGGTTCGGAGACCCAGTACTTC; clone_size: .; v_call: TRBV28; j_call: TRBJ2-5; d_call: .
cdr3_aa: CASSFSGGSAEAFF; cdr3_nt: TGTGCCAGCAGCTTTTCGGGGGGATCGGCTGAAGCTTTCTTT; clone_size: .; v_call: TRBV5-6; j_call: TRBJ1-1; d_call: .
cdr3_aa: CASSLGGQGVAYEQYF; cdr3_nt: TGTGCCAGCAGTTTAGGGGGACAGGGGGTTGCCTACGAGCAGTACTTC; clone_size: .; v_call: TRBV27; j_call: TRBJ2-7; d_call: TRBD1
cdr3_aa: CASSLVGQVNPSYEQYF; cdr3_nt: TGCGCCAGCAGCTTGGTGGGACAGGTCAATCCGTCCTACGAGCAGTACTTC; clone_size: .; v_call: TRBV5-1; j_call: TRBJ2-7; d_call: TRBD1
cdr3_aa: CASSSDLGRQFF; cdr3_nt: TGTGCCAGCAGCTCGGACTTGGGTCGACAGTTCTTC; clone_size: .; v_call: TRBV7-9; j_call: TRBJ2-1; d_call: .
cdr3_aa: CASSWEREGLDNEQFF; cdr3_nt: TGTGCCAGCAGCTGGGAGCGGGAGGGCCTGGACAATGAGCAGTTCTTC; clone_size: once; v_call: TRBV5-4; j_call: TRBJ2-1; d_call: TRBD2
cdr3_aa: CSASNSYEQYF; cdr3_nt: TGCAGCGCATCCAACAGCTACGAGCAGTACTTC; clone_size: .; v_call: TRBV29-1; j_call: TRBJ2-7; d_call: .
cdr3_aa: CASSDGGPGSREQFF; cdr3_nt: TGTGCCAGCAGCGACGGCGGGCCTGGATCCCGTGAGCAGTTCTTC; clone_size: .; v_call: TRBV7-9; j_call: TRBJ2-1; d_call: .
cdr3_aa: CASSQDGTDTQYF; cdr3_nt: TGCGCCAGCAGCCAAGATGGGACAGATACGCAGTATTTT; clone_size: .; v_call: TRBV4-1; j_call: TRBJ2-3; d_call: .
cdr3_aa: CSAWDPPEAFF; cdr3_nt: TGCAGTGCTTGGGATCCCCCTGAAGCTTTCTTT; clone_size: .; v_call: TRBV20-1; j_call: TRBJ1-1; d_call: .
cdr3_aa: CASSIRDYNSPLHF; cdr3_nt: TGTGCCAGTAGTATAAGGGATTATAATTCACCCCTCCACTTT; clone_size: few; v_call: TRBV19; j_call: TRBJ1-6; d_call: .
cdr3_aa: CASSHDRDAYNEQFF; cdr3_nt: TGTGCCAGCAGTCACGACAGGGACGCCTACAATGAGCAGTTCTTC; clone_size: .; v_call: TRBV6-5; j_call: TRBJ2-1; d_call: TRBD1
cdr3_aa: CASSLSQGMVTHEQFF; cdr3_nt: TGTGCCAGCAGCCTATCCCAGGGCATGGTAACCCATGAGCAGTTCTTC; clone_size: .; v_call: TRBV27; j_call: TRBJ2-1; d_call: .
cdr3_aa: CASSQNRETLGYGYTF; cdr3_nt: TGTGCCAGCAGCCAAAACCGGGAAACGTTAGGCTATGGCTACACCTTC; clone_size: .; v_call: TRBV7-8; j_call: TRBJ1-2; d_call: .
cdr3_aa: CASSQDPGAPGDEKLFF; cdr3_nt: TGCGCCAGCAGCCAAGATCCTGGGGCCCCCGGGGATGAAAAACTGTTTTTT; clone_size: .; v_call: TRBV4-3; j_call: TRBJ1-4; d_call: .
cdr3_aa: CASSFGQGLYNEQFF; cdr3_nt: TGCGCCAGCAGTTTTGGACAGGGCCTTTACAATGAGCAGTTCTTC; clone_size: .; v_call: TRBV10-2; j_call: TRBJ2-1; d_call: TRBD1
cdr3_aa: CASSGTSGGQETQYF; cdr3_nt: TGTGCCAGTAGTGGCACTAGCGGAGGGCAAGAGACCCAGTACTTC; clone_size: once; v_call: TRBV19; j_call: TRBJ2-5; d_call: TRBD2
cdr3_aa: CASPGGTEAFF; cdr3_nt: TGTGCCAGCCCGGGGGGTACTGAAGCTTTCTTT; clone_size: few; v_call: TRBV6-4; j_call: TRBJ1-1; d_call: .
cdr3_aa: CASSLRGDNEQFF; cdr3_nt: TGTGCCAGCAGCCTCCGTGGGGATAATGAGCAGTTCTTC; clone_size: .; v_call: TRBV13; j_call: TRBJ2-1; d_call: .
cdr3_aa: CASSPDREGETQYF; cdr3_nt: TGTGCCAGCAGCCCTGACCGGGAGGGAGAGACCCAGTACTTC; clone_size: .; v_call: TRBV7-9; j_call: TRBJ2-5; d_call: TRBD2
cdr3_aa: CATSTATGGNEQFF; cdr3_nt: TGTGCCACCAGCACAGCAACAGGGGGCAATGAGCAGTTCTTC; clone_size: .; v_call: TRBV15; j_call: TRBJ2-1; d_call: TRBD1
cdr3_aa: CASSGDISSTDTQYF; cdr3_nt: TGTGCCAGCAGTGGGGACATTTCTAGCACAGATACGCAGTATTTT; clone_size: .; v_call: TRBV13; j_call: TRBJ2-3; d_call: .
cdr3_aa: CASSLRGNNEQYF; cdr3_nt: TGTGCCAGCAGTTTGCGAGGGAATAACGAGCAGTACTTC; clone_size: once; v_call: TRBV27; j_call: TRBJ2-7; d_call: .
cdr3_aa: CASSEGLTSTDTQYF; cdr3_nt: TGTGCCAGCAGTGAAGGTCTTACGAGCACAGATACGCAGTATTTT; clone_size: once; v_call: TRBV2; j_call: TRBJ2-3; d_call: .
cdr3_aa: CASSSGLAPGMDTQYF; cdr3_nt: TGCGCCAGCAGCTCCGGACTAGCGCCCGGAATGGATACGCAGTATTTT; clone_size: .; v_call: TRBV5-1; j_call: TRBJ2-3; d_call: TRBD2
cdr3_aa: CASSEWALAGDYEQYF; cdr3_nt: TGTGCCAGCAGTGAATGGGCACTAGCGGGGGACTACGAGCAGTACTTC; clone_size: .; v_call: TRBV6-1; j_call: TRBJ2-7; d_call: TRBD2
cdr3_aa: CAWSVGTSYNEQFF; cdr3_nt: TGTGCCTGGAGTGTCGGGACGTCCTACAATGAGCAGTTCTTC; clone_size: .; v_call: TRBV30; j_call: TRBJ2-1; d_call: .
cdr3_aa: CASTIGASGTNNEQFF; cdr3_nt: TGTGCCAGCACCATAGGGGCTAGCGGTACCAACAATGAGCAGTTCTTC; clone_size: .; v_call: TRBV27; j_call: TRBJ2-1; d_call: TRBD2
cdr3_aa: CASSSRQTSMNTEAFF; cdr3_nt: TGCGCCAGCAGCTCCCGACAGACTAGCATGAACACTGAAGCTTTCTTT; clone_size: .; v_call: TRBV5-1; j_call: TRBJ1-1; d_call: .
cdr3_aa: CASSDSGTGYEQYF; cdr3_nt: TGCGCCAGCAGTGACTCCGGGACAGGGTACGAGCAGTACTTC; clone_size: .; v_call: TRBV10-2; j_call: TRBJ2-7; d_call: TRBD1
cdr3_aa: CASSLRLAGIDEQYF; cdr3_nt: TGTGCCAGCAGCTTAAGACTAGCGGGAATTGACGAGCAGTACTTC; clone_size: .; v_call: TRBV7-9; j_call: TRBJ2-7; d_call: TRBD2
cdr3_aa: CASSFFGKTYEQYF; cdr3_nt: TGCGCCAGCAGCTTTTTCGGGAAGACCTACGAGCAGTACTTC; clone_size: once; v_call: TRBV5-1; j_call: TRBJ2-7; d_call: .
cdr3_aa: CASSHPGASGVETQYF; cdr3_nt: TGTGCCAGCAGCCACCCGGGTGCTAGCGGGGTAGAGACCCAGTACTTC; clone_size: .; v_call: TRBV7-2; j_call: TRBJ2-5; d_call: TRBD2
cdr3_aa: CASMGLSYEQYF; cdr3_nt: TGTGCCAGCATGGGGCTATCATACGAGCAGTACTTC; clone_size: .; v_call: TRBV2; j_call: TRBJ2-7; d_call: .
cdr3_aa: CASSEGTGGTDTQYF; cdr3_nt: TGTGCCAGCAGTGAAGGGACAGGGGGGACAGATACGCAGTATTTT; clone_size: .; v_call: TRBV2; j_call: TRBJ2-3; d_call: TRBD1
cdr3_aa: CASSQVRGETQYF; cdr3_nt: TGCGCCAGCAGCCAAGTGCGGGGGGAGACCCAGTACTTC; clone_size: .; v_call: TRBV4-3; j_call: TRBJ2-5; d_call: TRBD2
cdr3_aa: CAWSVGQGELTEAFF; cdr3_nt: TGTGCCTGGAGTGTCGGGCAGGGTGAGTTGACTGAAGCTTTCTTT; clone_size: .; v_call: TRBV30; j_call: TRBJ1-1; d_call: .
cdr3_aa: CAFSYEQYF; cdr3_nt: TGTGCCTTTAGTTACGAGCAGTACTTC; clone_size: few; v_call: TRBV12-1; j_call: TRBJ2-7; d_call: .
cdr3_aa: CASTGTSGGLTYEQYF; cdr3_nt: TGTGCCAGCACCGGGACTAGCGGGGGGCTGACCTACGAGCAGTACTTC; clone_size: .; v_call: TRBV7-9; j_call: TRBJ2-7; d_call: TRBD2
cdr3_aa: CASSLGGTGYEQYF; cdr3_nt: TGTGCCAGCAGCTTGGGGGGGACTGGGTACGAGCAGTACTTC; clone_size: .; v_call: TRBV5-6; j_call: TRBJ2-7; d_call: .
cdr3_aa: CASSRWTEAFF; cdr3_nt: TGTGCCAGCAGTCGTTGGACTGAAGCTTTCTTT; clone_size: .; v_call: TRBV13; j_call: TRBJ1-1; d_call: .